This T cell receptor (beta chain) was sequenced during a study of T cells after yellow fever vaccination. The CDR3 consists of 16 residues. With respect to this clonotype: A read error may account for a junction end that differs from germline.

MiXCR was run by TCRdb on the 5' RACE reads, yielding one entry per CDR3 protein. The profile shows 200,000 or so distinct CDR3 sequences, roughly 6.2% of them singletons. The V gene is TRBV12-3 or TRBV12-4, the J gene TRBJ2-1; D may match TRBD1 or TRBD2 (7 bases each). The TCR sequence derives from a man in his thirties or forties who received the YFV17D yellow fever vaccine. The source material was CD4+ T cells sorted from PBMCs, sampled on the day of the yellow fever booster vaccination. The CDR3 bases are TGTGCCAGCAGTTTTGGGGAGGGGGCTTCCTTCAATGAGCAGTTCTTC. It encodes CASSFGEGASFNEQFF.